This T cell receptor (beta chain) was sequenced during a study of blood T cell repertoires in COVID-19. Study background: From the United States, Italy and Spain came samples of acute and convalescent COVID-19. T cells, B-cell-depleted T cells, or PBMCs provided the cDNA or gDNA that served as material.

Sequenced by immunoSEQ multiplex PCR; TCRdb stores in-frame clones only, minus some. The data contain 290,000 or so clones, about four fifths of them singletons. The CDR3 is made up of 14 amino acids. Trimming shortened V by 6 bases and J by 7 bases, and 16 bases separated the two germline ends. Germline V CDR1 and CDR2: SGHTA, FQGTGA. The chain uses TRBV7-3 and TRBJ2-1; D perhaps matches TRBD2 (5 bases). Sample: PBMCs or T cells enriched from blood (not recorded which). This sequence was found in a man aged 40-49 years who had been exposed to COVID-19. The CDR3, as DNA: TGTGCCAGCAGACCGTTTAGCGCCGAGAATGAGCAGTTCTTC. Its translation is CASRPFSAENEQFF.